This T cell receptor (beta chain) was documented in a study of control samples from healthy donors and cancer patients. TCRdb's copy holds only in-frame clones and misses some; the assay was immunoSEQ multiplex PCR. The data contain approximately 130,000 clones, 87% of them singletons. This CDR3 has 15 residues. The germline gives CDR1 MNHEY, CDR2 SVGAGI. Germline trimming cut 6 bases from V and 0 bases from J; bases unmatched to any gene: 7. The J gene is TRBJ1-2, the V gene TRBV6-5, with TRBD1 matching over 7 bases. The sequenced sample was blood. The receptor was derived from a young man in good health. DNA for the CDR3: TGTGCCAGCAGGAGTACAGGGACAGCTAACTATGGCTACACCTTC. This translates into CASRSTGTANYGYTF.